The 3 T cell receptor beta chains presented below share a single source sample, sequenced in a study of T cell responses to AZD1222 COVID-19 vaccine. The assay was immunoSEQ multiplex PCR, and TCRdb's table has in-frame clones only and misses some. The sample shows roughly 76,000 clones, 88% of them seen only once. Sequencing used peripheral blood, obtained on day 0 of AZD1222 vaccination. These receptors all come from an adult in good health.

V usage is TRBV2 and J usage is TRBJ2-5, with TRBD2 identical over 7 bases. Germline V gene sequence: CDR1 SNHLY, CDR2 FYNNEI. The CDR3 contains 14 residues. V trimming: 5 bases; J trimming: 4 bases; junction bases outside the gene matches: 7. This CDR3 is CASSSEAGLETQYF. In DNA, the CDR3 is TGTGCCAGCAGTTCCGAAGCGGGGCTAGAGACCCAGTACTTC.

This clone has only one observation. The rearrangement links TRBV6-1 to TRBJ2-1; TRBD1 matches 7 bases. Germline trimming cut 2 bases from V and 3 bases from J; bases unmatched to any gene: 7. This CDR3 has 16 amino acids. Germline CDR1 and CDR2: MNHNS and SASEGT. DNA for the CDR3: TGTGCCAGCAGTGAATATGGGACAGCGATCTACAATGAGCAGTTCTTC. Protein: CASSEYGTAIYNEQFF.

The count of this clone is one. This chain's CDR3 is CASTAGLGKNIQYF. The CDR3 region has the DNA TGTGCCAGTACCGCCGGGCTGGGCAAAAACATTCAGTACTTC. V is TRBV19 and J is TRBJ2-4; D remains ambiguous. The CDR3 contains 14 residues. V gave up 7 bases and J gave up 3 bases, with 13 bases separating them. In germline, CDR1 is LNHDA, CDR2 SQIVND (reference sequence). Based on the CDR3 plus reference TRBV19 and TRBJ2-4, the full variable domain is DGGITQSPKYLFRKEGQNVTLSCEQNLNHDAMYWYRQDPGQGLRLIYYSQIVNDFQKGDIAEGYSVSREKKESFPLTVTSAQKNPTAFYLCASTAGLGKNIQYFGAGTRLSVL.